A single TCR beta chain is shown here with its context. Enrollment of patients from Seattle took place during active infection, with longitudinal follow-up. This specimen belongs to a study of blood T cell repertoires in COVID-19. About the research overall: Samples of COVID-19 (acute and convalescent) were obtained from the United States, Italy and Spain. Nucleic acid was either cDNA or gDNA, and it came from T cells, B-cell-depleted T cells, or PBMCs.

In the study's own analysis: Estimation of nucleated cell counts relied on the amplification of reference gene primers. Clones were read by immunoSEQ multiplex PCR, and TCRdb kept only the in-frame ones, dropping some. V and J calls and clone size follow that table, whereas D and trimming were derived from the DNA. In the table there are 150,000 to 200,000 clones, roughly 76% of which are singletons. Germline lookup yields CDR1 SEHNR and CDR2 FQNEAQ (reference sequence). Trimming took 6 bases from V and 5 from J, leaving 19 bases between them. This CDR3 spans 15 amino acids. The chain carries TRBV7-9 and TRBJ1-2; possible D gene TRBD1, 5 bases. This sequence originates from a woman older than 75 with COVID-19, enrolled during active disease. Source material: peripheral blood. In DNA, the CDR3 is TGTGCCAGCAGGGCAGGGCAGCCCTCAATTTATGGCTACACCTTC. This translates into CASRAGQPSIYGYTF.